This T cell receptor beta chain was observed in a study of vaccination and CD4 T cells after COVID-19. The Oncomine TCR Beta short-read assay sequenced DNA from cultured CD4+ T cells. Via MiXCR, TCRdb re-called the PCR reads, giving one row per CDR3 protein. The sample carries about 13,000 distinct CDR3 sequences, just under 75% recorded once. Per germline, CDR1 SQVTM and CDR2 ANQGSEA. V was pared by 3 bases and J by 3 bases, with 5 bases of the junction left unmatched. The CDR3 runs to 15 residues. Treatment here: approximately nine-day PBMC culture with coronavirus spike peptide pools or control peptides (ViraFEST assay). To note about this clonotype: Antigen unknown.

The sequenced material came from CD4+ T cells from blood, cultured in vitro. This receptor was obtained from a human donor who had recovered from COVID-19. The chain uses TRBV29-1 and TRBJ2-5; 12 positions agree with TRBD2. This CDR3 is CSVDASGRGEETQYF. CDR3 DNA sequence: TGCAGCGTTGACGCTAGCGGGAGGGGGGAAGAGACCCAGTACTTC.